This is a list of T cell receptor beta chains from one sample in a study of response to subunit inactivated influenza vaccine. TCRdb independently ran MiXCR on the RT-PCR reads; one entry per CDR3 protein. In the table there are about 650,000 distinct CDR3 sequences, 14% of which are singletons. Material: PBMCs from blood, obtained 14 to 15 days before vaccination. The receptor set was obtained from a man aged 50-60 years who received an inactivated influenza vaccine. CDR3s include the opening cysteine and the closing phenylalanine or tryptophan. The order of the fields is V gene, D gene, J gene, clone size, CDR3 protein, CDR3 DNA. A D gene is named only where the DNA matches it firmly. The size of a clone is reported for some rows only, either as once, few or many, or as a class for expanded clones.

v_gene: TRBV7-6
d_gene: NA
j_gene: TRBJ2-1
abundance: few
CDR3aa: CASSLARSSGYYNEQFF
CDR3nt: TGTGCCAGCAGCTTAGCGCGGAGTAGCGGCTACTACAATGAGCAGTTCTTC

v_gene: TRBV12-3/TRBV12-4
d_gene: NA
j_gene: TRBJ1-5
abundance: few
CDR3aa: CASSSQGFDRKGHNQPQHF
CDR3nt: TGTGCCAGCAGTTCTCAGGGCTTCGACAGGAAGGGGCACAATCAGCCCCAGCATTTT

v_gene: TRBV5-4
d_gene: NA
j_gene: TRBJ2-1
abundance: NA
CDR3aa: CASSQEFSSYNEQFF
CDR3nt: TGTGCCAGCAGCCAGGAGTTTAGCTCCTACAATGAGCAGTTCTTC

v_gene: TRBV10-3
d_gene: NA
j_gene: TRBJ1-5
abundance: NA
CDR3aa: CAVRSGDMGQPQHF
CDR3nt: TGTGCCGTACGCTCGGGAGACATGGGCCAGCCCCAGCATTTT

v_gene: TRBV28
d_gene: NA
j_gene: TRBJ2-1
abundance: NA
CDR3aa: CASSLTLVGGGEQFF
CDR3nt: TGTGCCAGCAGTTTAACACTAGTCGGGGGTGGGGAGCAGTTCTTC

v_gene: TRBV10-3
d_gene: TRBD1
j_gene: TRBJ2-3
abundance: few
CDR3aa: CAIRTGGEDTQYF
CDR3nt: TGTGCCATCAGGACAGGGGGTGAAGATACGCAGTATTTT

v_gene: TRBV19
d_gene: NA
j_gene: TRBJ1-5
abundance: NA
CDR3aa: CASSIISMGLRQPQHF
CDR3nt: TGTGCCAGTAGTATTATATCGATGGGGCTGCGGCAGCCCCAGCATTTT

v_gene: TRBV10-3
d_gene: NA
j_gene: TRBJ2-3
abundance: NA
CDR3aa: CAISDRSTDTQYF
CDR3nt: TGTGCCATCAGTGATCGAAGCACAGATACGCAGTATTTT

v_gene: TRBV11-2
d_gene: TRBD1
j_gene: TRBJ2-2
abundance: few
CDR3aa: CASRGQGASLPGELFF
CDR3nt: TGTGCCAGCAGAGGACAGGGGGCGAGTCTTCCCGGGGAGCTGTTTTTT

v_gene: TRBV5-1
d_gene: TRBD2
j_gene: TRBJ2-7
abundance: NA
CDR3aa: CASSPGGAISYEQYF
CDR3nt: TGCGCCAGCAGCCCGGGGGGGGCCATCTCCTACGAGCAGTACTTC

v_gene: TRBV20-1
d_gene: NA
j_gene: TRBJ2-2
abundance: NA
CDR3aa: CSARQGLNTGELFF
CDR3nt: TGCAGTGCTAGACAGGGGCTGAACACCGGGGAGCTGTTTTTT

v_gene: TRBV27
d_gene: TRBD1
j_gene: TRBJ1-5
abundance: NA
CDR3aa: CASSLTGAYSNQPQHF
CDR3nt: TGTGCCAGCAGTTTGACAGGGGCTTATAGCAATCAGCCCCAGCATTTT

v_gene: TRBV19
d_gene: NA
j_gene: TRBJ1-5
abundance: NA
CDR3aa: CASSIDGTASNQPQHF
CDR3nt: TGTGCCAGTAGTATAGACGGGACGGCTTCCAATCAGCCCCAGCATTTT

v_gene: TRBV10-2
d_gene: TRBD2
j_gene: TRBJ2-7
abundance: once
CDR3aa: CASRALAGGAYEQYF
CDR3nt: TGCGCCAGCAGGGCCCTGGCGGGGGGTGCCTACGAGCAGTACTTC

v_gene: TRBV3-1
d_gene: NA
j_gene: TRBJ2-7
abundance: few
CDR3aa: CASTGREYEQYF
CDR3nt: TGTGCCAGCACTGGCAGGGAATACGAGCAGTACTTC